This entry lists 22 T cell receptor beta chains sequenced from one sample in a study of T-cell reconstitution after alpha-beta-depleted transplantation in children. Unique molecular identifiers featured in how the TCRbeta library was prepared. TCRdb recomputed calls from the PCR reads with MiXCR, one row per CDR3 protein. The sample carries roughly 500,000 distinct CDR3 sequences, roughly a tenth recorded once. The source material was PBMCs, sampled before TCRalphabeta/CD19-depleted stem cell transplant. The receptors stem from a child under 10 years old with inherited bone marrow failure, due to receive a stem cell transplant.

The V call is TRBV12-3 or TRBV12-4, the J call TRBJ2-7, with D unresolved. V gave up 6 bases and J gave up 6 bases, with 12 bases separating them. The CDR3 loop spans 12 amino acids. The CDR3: CASRSSVGEQYF. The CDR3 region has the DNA TGTGCCAGCAGATCCTCCGTAGGCGAGCAGTACTTC.

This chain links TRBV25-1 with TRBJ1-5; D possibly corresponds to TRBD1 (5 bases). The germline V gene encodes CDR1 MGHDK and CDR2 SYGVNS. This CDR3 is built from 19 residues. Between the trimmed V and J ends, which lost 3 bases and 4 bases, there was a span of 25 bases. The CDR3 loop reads CASSDLYPGPGSINQPQHF. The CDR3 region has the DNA TGTGCCAGCAGTGACCTCTACCCGGGACCAGGATCAATAAATCAGCCCCAGCATTTT. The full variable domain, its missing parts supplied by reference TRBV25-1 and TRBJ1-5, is EADIYQTPRYLVIGTGKKITLECSQTMGHDKMYWYQQDPGMELHLIHYSYGVNSTEKGDLSSESTVSRIRTEHFPLTLESARPSHTSQYLCASSDLYPGPGSINQPQHFGDGTRLSIL.

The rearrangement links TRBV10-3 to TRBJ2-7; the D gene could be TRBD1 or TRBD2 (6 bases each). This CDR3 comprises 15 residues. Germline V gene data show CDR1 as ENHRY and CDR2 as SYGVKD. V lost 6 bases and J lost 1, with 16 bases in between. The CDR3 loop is CAISEGGGGSYEQYF. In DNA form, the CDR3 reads TGTGCCATCAGCGAGGGGGGAGGTGGATCCTACGAGCAGTACTTC.

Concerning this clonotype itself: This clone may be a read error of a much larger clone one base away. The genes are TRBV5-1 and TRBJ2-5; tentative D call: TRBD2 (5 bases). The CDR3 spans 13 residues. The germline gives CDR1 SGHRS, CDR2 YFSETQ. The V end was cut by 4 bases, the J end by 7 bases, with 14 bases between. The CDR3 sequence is CASSPGLGTTQYF. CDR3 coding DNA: TGCGCCAGCAGCCCAGGACTGGGTACGACCCAGTACTTC.

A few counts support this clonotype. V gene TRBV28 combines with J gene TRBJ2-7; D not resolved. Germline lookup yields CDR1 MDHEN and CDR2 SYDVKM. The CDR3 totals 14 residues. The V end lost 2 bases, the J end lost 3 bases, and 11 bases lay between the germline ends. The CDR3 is CASSLLSSGYEQYF. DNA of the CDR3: TGTGCCAGCAGTTTACTTTCCTCGGGCTACGAGCAGTACTTC.

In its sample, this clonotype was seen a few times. As DNA, the CDR3 is TGTGCCAGCAGCTCTCAATACAGGGGGCCTTCCTACAATGAGCAGTTCTTC. The encoded protein is CASSSQYRGPSYNEQFF. J is TRBJ2-1 and V is TRBV7-2; 9 positions match TRBD1. Trimming removed 4 bases from V and 1 base from J; junction bases left unmatched: 8. Per the germline V gene, CDR1 is SGHTA and CDR2 is FQGNSA. The CDR3 is 17 amino acids. Together with reference TRBV7-2 and TRBJ2-1, the CDR3 gives the full variable domain: GAGVSQSPSNKVTEKGKDVELRCDPISGHTALYWYRQSLGQGLEFLIYFQGNSAPDKSGLPSDRFSAERTGGSVSTLTIQRTQQEDSAVYLCASSSQYRGPSYNEQFFGPGTRLTVL.

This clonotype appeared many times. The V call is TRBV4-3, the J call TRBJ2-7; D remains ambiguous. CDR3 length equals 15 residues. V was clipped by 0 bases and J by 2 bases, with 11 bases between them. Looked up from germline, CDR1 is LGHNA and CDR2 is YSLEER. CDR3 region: CASSQELQNTYEQYF. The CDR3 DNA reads TGCGCCAGCAGCCAAGAACTCCAAAATACCTACGAGCAGTACTTC.

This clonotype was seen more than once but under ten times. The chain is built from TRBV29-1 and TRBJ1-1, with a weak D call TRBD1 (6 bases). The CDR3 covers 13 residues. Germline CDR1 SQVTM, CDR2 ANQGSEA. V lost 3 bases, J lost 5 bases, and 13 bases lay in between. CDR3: CSVEGRGGTEAFF. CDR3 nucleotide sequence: TGCAGCGTTGAGGGCAGGGGAGGAACTGAAGCTTTCTTT.

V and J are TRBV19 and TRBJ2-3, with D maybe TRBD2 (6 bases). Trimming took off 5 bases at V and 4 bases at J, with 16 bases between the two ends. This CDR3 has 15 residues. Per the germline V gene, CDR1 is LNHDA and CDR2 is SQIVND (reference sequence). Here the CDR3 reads CASSDGVTGADTQYF. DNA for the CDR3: TGTGCCAGTAGTGACGGCGTTACGGGGGCAGATACGCAGTATTTT. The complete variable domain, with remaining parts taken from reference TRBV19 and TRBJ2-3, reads DGGITQSPKYLFRKEGQNVTLSCEQNLNHDAMYWYRQDPGQGLRLIYYSQIVNDFQKGDIAEGYSVSREKKESFPLTVTSAQKNPTAFYLCASSDGVTGADTQYFGPGTRLTVL.

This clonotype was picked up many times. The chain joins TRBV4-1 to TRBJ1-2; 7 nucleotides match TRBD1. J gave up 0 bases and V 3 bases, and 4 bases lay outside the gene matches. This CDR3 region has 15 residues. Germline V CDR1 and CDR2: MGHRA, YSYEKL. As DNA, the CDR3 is TGCGCCAGCAGCCACCCTGACAGGGCTAACTATGGCTACACCTTC. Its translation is CASSHPDRANYGYTF.

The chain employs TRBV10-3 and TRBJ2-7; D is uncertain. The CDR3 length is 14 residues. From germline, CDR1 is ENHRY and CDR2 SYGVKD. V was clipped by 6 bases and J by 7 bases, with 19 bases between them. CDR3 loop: CAISPGLLSWEQYF. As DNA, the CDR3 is TGTGCCATCAGCCCCGGGCTCCTCTCCTGGGAGCAGTACTTC.

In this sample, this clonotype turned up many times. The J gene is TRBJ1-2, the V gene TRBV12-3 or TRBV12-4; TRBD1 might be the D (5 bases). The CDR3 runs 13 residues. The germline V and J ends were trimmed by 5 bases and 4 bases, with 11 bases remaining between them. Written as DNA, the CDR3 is TGTGCCAGCAGTCCCTGGGGGGGCTATGGCTACACCTTC. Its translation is CASSPWGGYGYTF.

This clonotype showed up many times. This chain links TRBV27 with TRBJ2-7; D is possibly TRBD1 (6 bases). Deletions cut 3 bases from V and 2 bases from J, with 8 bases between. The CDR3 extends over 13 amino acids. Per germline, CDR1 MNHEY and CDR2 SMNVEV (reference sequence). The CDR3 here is CASSLQGPYEQYF. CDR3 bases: TGTGCCAGCAGTTTGCAGGGGCCCTACGAGCAGTACTTC.

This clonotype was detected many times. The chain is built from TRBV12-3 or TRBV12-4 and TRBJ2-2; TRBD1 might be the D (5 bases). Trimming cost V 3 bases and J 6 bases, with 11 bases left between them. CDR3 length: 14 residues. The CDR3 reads CASSFGGRAGELFF. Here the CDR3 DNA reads TGTGCCAGCAGTTTCGGCGGCAGGGCCGGGGAGCTGTTTTTT.

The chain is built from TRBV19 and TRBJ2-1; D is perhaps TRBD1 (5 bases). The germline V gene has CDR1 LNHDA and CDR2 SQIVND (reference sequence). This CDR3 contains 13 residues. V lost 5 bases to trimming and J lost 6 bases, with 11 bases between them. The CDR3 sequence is CASSATVFNEQFF. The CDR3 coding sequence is TGTGCCAGTAGTGCGACAGTCTTCAATGAGCAGTTCTTC.

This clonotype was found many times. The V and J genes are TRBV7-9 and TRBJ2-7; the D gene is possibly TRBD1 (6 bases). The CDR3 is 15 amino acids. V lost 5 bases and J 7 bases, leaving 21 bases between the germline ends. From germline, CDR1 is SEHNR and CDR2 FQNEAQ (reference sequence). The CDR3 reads CASSHGQTLLREQYF. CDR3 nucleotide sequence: TGTGCCAGCAGCCATGGACAGACCCTTCTACGAGAGCAGTACTTC.

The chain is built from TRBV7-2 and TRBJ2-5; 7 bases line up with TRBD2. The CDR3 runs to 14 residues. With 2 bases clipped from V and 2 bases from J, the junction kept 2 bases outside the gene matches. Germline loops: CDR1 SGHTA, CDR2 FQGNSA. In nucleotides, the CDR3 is TGTGCCAGCAGCTTACCCGGGAGGCAAGAGACCCAGTACTTC. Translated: CASSLPGRQETQYF.

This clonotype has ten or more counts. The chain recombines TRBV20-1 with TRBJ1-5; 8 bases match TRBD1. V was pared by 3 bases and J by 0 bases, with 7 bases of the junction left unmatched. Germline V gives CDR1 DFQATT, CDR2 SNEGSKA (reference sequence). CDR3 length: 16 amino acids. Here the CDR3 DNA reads TGCAGTGCTAGCAGGGGGCCCCCTGGTAGCAATCAGCCCCAGCATTTT. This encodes CSASRGPPGSNQPQHF.

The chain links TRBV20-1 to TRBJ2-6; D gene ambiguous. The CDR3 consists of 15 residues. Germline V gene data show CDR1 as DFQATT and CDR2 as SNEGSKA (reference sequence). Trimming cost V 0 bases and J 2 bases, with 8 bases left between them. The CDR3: CSARDVVTGANVLTF. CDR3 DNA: TGCAGTGCTAGAGATGTGGTGACTGGGGCCAACGTCCTGACTTTC.

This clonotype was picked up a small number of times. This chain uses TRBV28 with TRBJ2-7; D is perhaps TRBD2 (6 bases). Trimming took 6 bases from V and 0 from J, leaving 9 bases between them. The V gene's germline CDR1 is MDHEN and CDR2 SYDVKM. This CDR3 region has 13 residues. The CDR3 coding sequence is TGTGCCAGCAGCATAGCGGTCTCCTACGAGCAGTACTTC. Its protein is CASSIAVSYEQYF.

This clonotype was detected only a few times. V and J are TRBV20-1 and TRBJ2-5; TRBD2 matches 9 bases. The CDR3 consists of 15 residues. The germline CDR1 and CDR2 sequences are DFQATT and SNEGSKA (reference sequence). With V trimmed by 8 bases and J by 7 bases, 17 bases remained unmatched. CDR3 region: CSPKLAGGLRGTQYF. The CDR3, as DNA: TGCAGTCCAAAGTTGGCGGGAGGGCTAAGAGGGACCCAGTACTTC.

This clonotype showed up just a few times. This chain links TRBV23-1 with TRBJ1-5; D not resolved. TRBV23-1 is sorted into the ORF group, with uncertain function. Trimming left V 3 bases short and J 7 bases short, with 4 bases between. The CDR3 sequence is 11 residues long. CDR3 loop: CASSQEQPQHF. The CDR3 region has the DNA TGCGCCAGCAGTCAGGAGCAGCCCCAGCATTTT.